This T cell receptor (beta chain) comes out of a study of healthy donors' naive CD4 and CD8 T cells. Study-wide points: Positive CDR3 charge linked to CD4+ cells, negative to CD8+ cells.

Germline V gene sequence: CDR1 SGHDN, CDR2 FVKESK. V lost 4 bases and J lost 5, with 15 bases in between. CDR3 length: 15 residues. On this clonotype: Its target is unknown.

Starting from about 470 ng of total RNA, TCR libraries were made with linear amplification. TCRdb recomputed calls from the reads with MiXCR, one row per CDR3 protein. The sample holds around 200,000 distinct CDR3 sequences, around three quarters seen once. Source material: naive CD4+ and CD8+ T cells sorted from blood, pooled from several donors. The TCR sequence derives from a pool of human donors in good health; the sample pools cells from several healthy donors. The chain carries TRBV14 and TRBJ2-1; D is unresolved. The CDR3 DNA reads TGTGCCAGCAGCCGCCTTGGCTACTACAACAATGAGCAGTTCTTC. Translation: CASSRLGYYNNEQFF. The entire variable domain, with the rest obtained from reference TRBV14 and TRBJ2-1, is as follows: EAGVTQFPSHSVIEKGQTVTLRCDPISGHDNLYWYRRVMGKEIKFLLHFVKESKQDESGMPNNRFLAERTGGTYSTLKVQPAELEDSGVYFCASSRLGYYNNEQFFGPGTRLTVL.